Sequencing of this T cell receptor beta chain was carried out in a study of blood T cell repertoires in COVID-19. Study-level information: Sources were T cells, B-cell-depleted T cells, or PBMCs; the material itself was cDNA or gDNA.

The assay was immunoSEQ multiplex PCR, and TCRdb's table has in-frame clones only and misses some. The data show 170,000 or so clones, over 75% seen once. V was pared by 0 bases and J by 1 base, with 13 bases between. Per the germline V gene, CDR1 is SGHRS and CDR2 is YFSETQ. The CDR3 contains 16 residues. This chain joins TRBV5-1 and TRBJ2-5, with a weak D call TRBD2 (5 bases). Sequencing was done on a sample of peripheral blood. The clonotype comes from a woman aged 70 to 79 with acute or convalescent COVID-19. CDR3 sequence reads: CASSLDSLSGQETQYF. The CDR3 DNA is TGCGCCAGCAGCTTGGATAGCCTGAGCGGCCAAGAGACCCAGTACTTC.